Below are 20 T cell receptor beta chains sequenced from a single sample in a study of blood T cells in healthy people across ages. A sample-barcoded 5' primer and a J-beta primer mix were used in a second PCR of roughly 6 to 11 cycles. TCRdb redid the calling of the 5' RACE reads with MiXCR, one entry per CDR3 protein. Of some 1.7 million distinct CDR3 sequences listed, 28% were seen once; the top ten hold about 7.7%. The sequenced sample was blood. The receptors here all came from a woman aged 30 to 39 in good health.

This clonotype was found many times. J is TRBJ2-7 and V is TRBV29-1, with D unclear. The V gene lost 2 bases and the J gene lost 3 bases, with 8 bases spanning the gap. The CDR3 extends over 12 amino acids. Germline values: CDR1 SQVTM, CDR2 ANQGSEA. CDR3 sequence (DNA): TGCAGCGTTGAAAGGCAAAACTACGAGCAGTACTTC. Protein sequence: CSVERQNYEQYF.

This clonotype was counted at least ten times. This chain links TRBV29-1 with TRBJ2-7; 8 bases line up with TRBD2. CDR3 length equals 14 residues. Trimming cost V 7 bases and J 6 bases; bases outside gene matches: 14. The V gene's germline CDR1 is SQVTM and CDR2 ANQGSEA. The CDR3: CSAGTRKGIFEQYF. The DNA of the CDR3 is TGCAGCGCCGGGACTAGAAAGGGTATATTCGAGCAGTACTTC.

This clonotype was detected only a few times. This chain links TRBV5-1 with TRBJ1-3; 8 bases agree with TRBD1. The ends lost 3 bases at V and 4 bases at J; junction bases unmatched: 6. Germline CDR1 is SGHRS and CDR2 is YFSETQ. The CDR3 is 15 amino acids. This CDR3 is CASSSRGLDGNTIYF. The CDR3 coding sequence is TGCGCCAGCAGCTCCAGGGGGCTCGACGGAAACACCATATATTTT.

The chain joins TRBV7-2 to TRBJ2-4; TRBD2 agrees at 11 bases. Judging by the DNA end, TRBJ2-5 fits better; the J call may be wrong. Germline V lookup: CDR1 SGHTA, CDR2 FQGNSA. CDR3 length: 16 residues. The CDR3 protein is CASRSNSGRGQETQYF. Here the CDR3 DNA reads TGTGCCAGCAGGTCGAATAGCGGGAGGGGTCAAGAGACCCAGTACTTC.

The V call is TRBV18, the J call TRBJ2-1; TRBD1 agrees at 8 bases. With 8 bases clipped from V and 4 bases from J, the junction kept 10 bases outside the gene matches. The length of the CDR3 is 15 residues. CDR1 KGHSH and CDR2 LQKENI come from the germline V gene. The CDR3 sequence is CASQGGTGSYNEQFF. DNA for the CDR3: TGTGCCAGCCAAGGAGGGACAGGATCTTACAATGAGCAGTTCTTC.

This clonotype came up many times. V usage is TRBV6-2 or TRBV6-3 and J usage is TRBJ2-5; D is undetermined. Deletions cut 0 bases from V and 6 bases from J, with 5 bases between. The CDR3 has 12 residues. Germline CDR1 is MNHEY and CDR2 is SVGEGT. Here the CDR3 DNA reads TGTGCCAGCAGTTACTCGATAAAGACCCAGTACTTC. It is translated as CASSYSIKTQYF.

This clonotype was detected many times. The chain has TRBV24-1 and TRBJ2-5, with D perhaps matching TRBD2 (7 bases). V was clipped by 9 bases and J by 2 bases, with 18 bases between them. The CDR3 length is 15 residues. Germline CDR1 and CDR2: KGHDR and SFDVKD. CDR3 nucleotides: TGTGCCACCCCCAGGTGGGGGGGGCGGCAAGAGACCCAGTACTTC. It yields the protein CATPRWGGRQETQYF.

This clonotype was seen repeatedly, ten times or more. The chain combines TRBV15 with TRBJ2-1; 7 nucleotides match TRBD2. The trim removed 0 bases at V and 10 bases at J, leaving 3 bases unmatched. This CDR3 comprises 13 residues. Germline V gives CDR1 LNHNV, CDR2 YYDKDF (reference sequence). The CDR3 region is CATSRDIGREQFF. CDR3 nucleotide sequence: TGTGCCACCAGCAGAGATATCGGGAGGGAGCAGTTCTTC.

This clonotype is a singleton in its sample. The chain combines TRBV28 with TRBJ1-2; the D is unclear. Germline V gene data show CDR1 as MDHEN and CDR2 as SYDVKM. Trimming cost V 4 bases and J 8 bases, with 20 bases left between them. CDR3 length equals 15 residues. The CDR3 nucleotides read TGTGCCAGCAGTTCTCCCTTTGGGCAGGCTGAAGGCTACACCTTC. As protein: CASSSPFGQAEGYTF.

This clonotype was detected only a few times. Sequence at one end of the junction differs from germline and may be a read error. The chain carries TRBV5-1 and TRBJ1-1; D ambiguous. This CDR3 has 15 residues. The germline V gene has CDR1 SGHRS and CDR2 YFSETQ. CDR3 protein: CASSLSTAMNTEAFF. CDR3 coding DNA: TGTGCCAGCAGTTTATCAACCGCTATGAACACTGAAGCTTTCTTT.

This clonotype showed up just a few times. The V and J genes are TRBV6-5 and TRBJ1-1; D perhaps matches TRBD1 (5 bases). The V end was cut by 6 bases, the J end by 4 bases, with 12 bases between. CDR3 length: 13 residues. CDR1 is MNHEY, CDR2 SVGAGI, per germline. CDR3 loop: CASRPGRITEAFF. The CDR3 coding sequence is TGTGCCAGCAGGCCGGGACGGATCACTGAAGCTTTCTTT.

As to this clonotype: A clone one base away is much larger, so this may be a read error. This chain joins TRBV24-1 and TRBJ2-3; D perhaps matches TRBD2 (6 bases). This CDR3 has 18 amino acids. Germline loops: CDR1 KGHDR, CDR2 SFDVKD. Deletions cut 3 bases from V and 1 base from J, with 19 bases between. The DNA of the CDR3 is TGTGCCACCAGTGATCCCCCCAGGACTACAGATGGCACAGATACGCAGTATTTT. Amino acid sequence: CATSDPPRTTDGTDTQYF.

This clonotype was detected ten times or more. This rearrangement joins TRBV5-6 to TRBJ2-7; weak D call: TRBD1 (6 bases). V lost 5 bases to trimming and J lost 4 bases, with 13 bases between them. Germline V gene sequence: CDR1 SGHDT, CDR2 YYEEEE. The CDR3 sequence is 13 residues long. The CDR3 DNA reads as TGTGCCAGCAGAACTCAACAGGGATACGAGCAGTACTTC. It codes for CASRTQQGYEQYF. Supplemented by reference TRBV5-6 and TRBJ2-7, the full variable domain reads DAGVTQSPTHLIKTRGQQVTLRCSPKSGHDTVSWYQQALGQGPQFIFQYYEEEERQRGNFPDRFSGHQFPNYSSELNVNALLLGDSALYLCASRTQQGYEQYFGPGTRLTVT.

This clonotype was counted a single time. This rearrangement joins TRBV10-3 to TRBJ1-5; D gene unclear. The CDR3 has 14 amino acids. Trimming stripped 0 bases from V and 4 bases from J, with 7 bases between. CDR1 and CDR2 (germline): ENHRY, SYGVKD. The CDR3 loop reads CAISESAANQPQHF. CDR3 nucleotides: TGTGCCATCAGTGAGTCGGCAGCGAATCAGCCCCAGCATTTT.

V gene TRBV5-5 combines with J gene TRBJ2-3; D may be TRBD2 (6 bases). The CDR3 totals 12 residues. V was trimmed by 4 bases and J by 14 bases, leaving 17 bases between them. Looked up from germline, CDR1 is SGHKS and CDR2 is YYEKEE (reference sequence). The CDR3 coding sequence is TGTGCCAGCAGCCGGGACTTTGAAAAACTGTATTTT. Protein product: CASSRDFEKLYF.

This chain's CDR3 is CASSTRQGAHEQYF. CDR3 nucleotide sequence: TGTGCCAGCAGTACACGACAGGGGGCCCACGAGCAGTACTTC. The rearrangement links TRBV12-3 or TRBV12-4 to TRBJ2-7; 10 nucleotides align to TRBD1. V trimming: 5 bases; J trimming: 5 bases; junction bases outside the gene matches: 6. The CDR3 has 14 amino acids.

This clonotype was seen only a few times. The J gene is TRBJ2-7, the V gene TRBV29-1; the D gene is possibly TRBD2 (6 bases). Trimming took 4 bases from V and 1 from J, leaving 14 bases between them. The CDR3 runs to 14 residues. The V gene's germline CDR1 is SQVTM and CDR2 ANQGSEA. The CDR3 nucleotides read TGCAGCGTTGGCGGGACGCGGATATCCTACGAGCAGTACTTC. Its protein is CSVGGTRISYEQYF.

This clonotype occurred a few times. The genes are TRBV5-1 and TRBJ1-1; no clear D. CDR3 length: 14 residues. The ends were cut back, 5 bases at V and 1 base at J, with 12 bases in the middle. The germline CDR1 and CDR2 sequences are SGHRS and YFSETQ. The CDR3 DNA reads as TGCGCCAGCAGGGGGAACGCCCAGAACACTGAAGCTTTCTTT. This encodes CASRGNAQNTEAFF. The entire variable domain, with the rest obtained from reference TRBV5-1 and TRBJ1-1, is as follows: KAGVTQTPRYLIKTRGQQVTLSCSPISGHRSVSWYQQTPGQGLQFLFEYFSETQRNKGNFPGRFSGRQFSNSRSEMNVSTLELGDSALYLCASRGNAQNTEAFFGQGTRLTVV.

This clonotype was found a few times. The CDR3 is CASSAAFTDTQYF. In nucleotides, the CDR3 is TGTGCCAGCAGCGCAGCCTTCACAGATACGCAGTATTTT. The gene calls are TRBV2 and TRBJ2-3; unclear D gene. V shed 6 bases and J shed 2 bases, with 9 bases lying between them. Germline V CDR1 and CDR2: SNHLY, FYNNEI. The CDR3 is made up of 13 amino acids. Supplemented by reference TRBV2 and TRBJ2-3, the full variable domain reads EPEVTQTPSHQVTQMGQEVILRCVPISNHLYFYWYRQILGQKVEFLVSFYNNEISEKSEIFDDQFSVERPDGSNFTLKIRSTKLEDSAMYFCASSAAFTDTQYFGPGTRLTVL.

The table lists this clonotype with a few counts. The chain has TRBV4-1 and TRBJ1-4; 7 nucleotides line up with TRBD1. Trimming removed 1 base from V and 8 bases from J; junction bases left unmatched: 7. Germline V gives CDR1 MGHRA, CDR2 YSYEKL. This CDR3 has 15 residues. CDR3 nucleotide sequence: TGCGCCAGCAGCCAAGGGCAGGGGGGTACAGAAAAACTGTTTTTT. Its translation is CASSQGQGGTEKLFF.